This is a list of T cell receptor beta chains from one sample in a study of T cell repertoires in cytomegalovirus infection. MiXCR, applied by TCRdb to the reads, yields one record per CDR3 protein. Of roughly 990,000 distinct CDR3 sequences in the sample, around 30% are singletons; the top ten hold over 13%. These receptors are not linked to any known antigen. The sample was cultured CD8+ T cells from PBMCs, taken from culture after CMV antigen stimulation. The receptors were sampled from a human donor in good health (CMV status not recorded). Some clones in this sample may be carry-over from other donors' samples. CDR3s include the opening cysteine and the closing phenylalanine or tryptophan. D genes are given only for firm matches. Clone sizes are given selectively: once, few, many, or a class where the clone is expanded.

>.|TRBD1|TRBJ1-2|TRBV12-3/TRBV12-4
TGTGCCAGCAGTTCCGGGACAGGGTTACGGGGCTACACCTTC
CASSSGTGLRGYTF
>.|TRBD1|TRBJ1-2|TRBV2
TGTGCCAGCAGCGCCGGGACAGCTAGTAACTATGGCTACACCTTC
CASSAGTASNYGYTF
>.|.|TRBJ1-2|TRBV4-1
TGCGCCAGCAGCCCCGGGCTACTTGGACCTAACTATGGCTACACCTTC
CASSPGLLGPNYGYTF
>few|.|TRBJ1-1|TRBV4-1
TGCGCCAGCAGCCCCGGCCCCGGGGGCCACACTGAAGCTTTCTTT
CASSPGPGGHTEAFF
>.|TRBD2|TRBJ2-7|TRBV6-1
TGTGCCAGCAGGGGGGGGACTTCACTATCCTACGAGCAGTACTTC
CASRGGTSLSYEQYF
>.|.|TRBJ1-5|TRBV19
TGTGCCACCCTAGGAGGGTTTAATCAGCCCCAGCATTTT
CATLGGFNQPQHF
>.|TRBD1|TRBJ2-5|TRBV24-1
TGTGCCACCAGTGATTCGACAGGGCAAGAGACCCAGTACTTC
CATSDSTGQETQYF
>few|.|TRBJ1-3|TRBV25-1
TGTGCCACCGCTACGTGGACAGCCTCTGGAAACACCATATATTTT
CATATWTASGNTIYF
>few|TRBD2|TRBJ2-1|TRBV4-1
TGCGCCAGCAGCCAAGATTCACGGGGGGTTTACAATGAGCAGTTCTTC
CASSQDSRGVYNEQFF
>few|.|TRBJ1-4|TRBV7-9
TGTGCCAGCAGCTCCGGACGTGCAACTAATGAAAAACTGTTTTTT
CASSSGRATNEKLFF
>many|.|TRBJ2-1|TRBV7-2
TGTGCCAGGGGGGGGCCAGGGAATGAGCAGTTCTTC
CARGGPGNEQFF
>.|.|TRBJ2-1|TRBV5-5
TGTGCCAGCAGCCCGGATGGGGGGCCAAGTGAGCAGTTCTTC
CASSPDGGPSEQFF